These 2 T cell receptor beta chains came from one sample sequenced in a study of tissue T cells after allogeneic stem cell transplantation. Time point given: mouse harvest day 14 after allogeneic transplant. Tail vein injection delivered 10^7 T-cell-depleted bone marrow cells and 10^6 splenic CD5+ T cells. Measured with immunoSEQ multiplex PCR; TCRdb has only the in-frame clones, and not every one. The sample holds roughly 5,000 clones, about 50% seen once. Sequenced input: gut tissue. The source of these receptors is a female BALB/c mouse given C57BL/6 T cells with graft-versus-host disease after an allogeneic hematopoietic cell transplant.

Regarding this clone: All gene names here are mouse names. The CDR3 is cut off 1 residue early in the read; its end comes from the germline J gene. This chain connects TRBV15 to TRBJ2-5; no definite D call. Germline V gene sequence: CDR1 SGHND, CDR2 FRSKSL. V lost 2 bases, J lost 2 bases, and 5 bases lay in between. The CDR3 contains 13 residues. CDR3 bases read: TGTGCCAGCAGTTTACACACCCAAGACACCCAGTAC. This encodes CASSLHTQDTQY. The whole CDR3 protein reads CASSLHTQDTQYF.

With respect to this clone: The listed genes are named as in mouse. The CDR3 end is not reached by the read, which stops 1 residue before it; the germline J gene fills it in. The chain uses TRBV5 and TRBJ2-3, with 10 bases aligning to TRBD2. The germline gives CDR1 LGHNA, CDR2 YNLKQL (reference sequence). V trimming: 0 bases; J trimming: 1 base; junction bases outside the gene matches: 1. The CDR3 is 16 amino acids. The CDR3 region is CASSQDLGGRAETLYF. Incomplete CDR3 DNA: TGTGCCAGCAGCCAAGACCTGGGGGGGCGTGCAGAAACGCTGTAT.